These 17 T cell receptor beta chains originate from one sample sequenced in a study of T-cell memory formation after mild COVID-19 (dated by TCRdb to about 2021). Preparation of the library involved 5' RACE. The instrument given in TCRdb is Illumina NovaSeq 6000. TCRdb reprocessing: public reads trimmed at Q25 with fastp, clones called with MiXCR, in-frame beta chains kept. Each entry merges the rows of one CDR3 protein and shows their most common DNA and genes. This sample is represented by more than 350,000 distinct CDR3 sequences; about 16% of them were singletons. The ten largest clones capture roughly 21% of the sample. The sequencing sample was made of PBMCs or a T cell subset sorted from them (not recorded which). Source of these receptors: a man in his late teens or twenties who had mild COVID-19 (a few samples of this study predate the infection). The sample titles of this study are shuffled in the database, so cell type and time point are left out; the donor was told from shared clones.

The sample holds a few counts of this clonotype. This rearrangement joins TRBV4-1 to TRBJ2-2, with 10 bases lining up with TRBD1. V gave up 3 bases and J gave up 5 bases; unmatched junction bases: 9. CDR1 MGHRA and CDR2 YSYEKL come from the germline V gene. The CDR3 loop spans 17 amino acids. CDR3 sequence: CASSHSPDRGLTGELFF. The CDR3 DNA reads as TGCGCCAGCAGCCATTCACCCGACAGGGGGCTTACCGGGGAGCTGTTTTTT.

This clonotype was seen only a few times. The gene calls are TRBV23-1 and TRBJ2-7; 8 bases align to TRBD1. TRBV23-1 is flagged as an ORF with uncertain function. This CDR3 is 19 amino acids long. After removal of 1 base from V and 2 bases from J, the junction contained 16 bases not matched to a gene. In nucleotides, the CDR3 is TGCGCCAGCAGTCAATGGGACAGGCTTAGACGCAATCACCCCTACGAGCAGTACGTC. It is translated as CASSQWDRLRRNHPYEQYV.

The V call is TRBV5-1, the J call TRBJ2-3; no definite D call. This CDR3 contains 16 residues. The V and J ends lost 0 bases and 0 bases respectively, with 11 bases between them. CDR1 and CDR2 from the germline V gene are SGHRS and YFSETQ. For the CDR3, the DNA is TGCGCCAGCAGCTTGGGCTACACGTCTAGCACAGATACGCAGTATTTT. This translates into CASSLGYTSSTDTQYF.

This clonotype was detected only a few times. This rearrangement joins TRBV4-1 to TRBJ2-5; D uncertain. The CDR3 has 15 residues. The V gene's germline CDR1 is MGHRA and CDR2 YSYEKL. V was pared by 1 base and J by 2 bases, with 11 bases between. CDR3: CASSQGVNGQETQYF. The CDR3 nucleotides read TGCGCCAGCAGCCAAGGGGTTAACGGGCAAGAGACCCAGTACTTC.

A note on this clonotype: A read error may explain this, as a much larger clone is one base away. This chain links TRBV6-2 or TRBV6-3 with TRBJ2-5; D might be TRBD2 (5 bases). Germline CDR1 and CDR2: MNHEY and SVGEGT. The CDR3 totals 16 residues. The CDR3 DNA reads TGTGCCAGCAGTTACTCCGGGGTCAGCCCAGTCGAGACCAAGTACTTC. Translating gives CASSYSGVSPVETKYF.

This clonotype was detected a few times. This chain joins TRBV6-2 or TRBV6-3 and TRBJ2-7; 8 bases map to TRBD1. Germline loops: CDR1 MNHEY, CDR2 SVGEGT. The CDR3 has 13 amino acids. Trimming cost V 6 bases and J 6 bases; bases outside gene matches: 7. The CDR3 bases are TGTGCCAGCAGGATCCAGGGGGCCGGCGAGCAGTACTTC. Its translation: CASRIQGAGEQYF.

The CDR3 DNA reads TGTGCCAGCAGTTTCGTTCTAGCGGGAGGGGATACGCAGTATTTT. Amino acids: CASSFVLAGGDTQYF. V and J are TRBV12-3 or TRBV12-4 and TRBJ2-3; 12 bases agree with TRBD2. This CDR3 is built from 15 residues. Trimming removed 3 bases from V and 6 bases from J; junction bases left unmatched: 4.

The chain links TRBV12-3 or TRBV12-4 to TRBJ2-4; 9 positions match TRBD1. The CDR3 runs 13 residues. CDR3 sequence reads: CVAMDRGQNIQYF. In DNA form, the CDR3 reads TGTGTCGCAATGGACAGGGGTCAAAACATTCAGTACTTC.

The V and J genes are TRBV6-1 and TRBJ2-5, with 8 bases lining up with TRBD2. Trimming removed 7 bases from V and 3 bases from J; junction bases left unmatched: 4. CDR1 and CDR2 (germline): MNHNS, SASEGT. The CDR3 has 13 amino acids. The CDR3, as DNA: TGTGCCAGCAACTTGGGACTAGAAGAGACCCAGTACTTC. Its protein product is CASNLGLEETQYF.

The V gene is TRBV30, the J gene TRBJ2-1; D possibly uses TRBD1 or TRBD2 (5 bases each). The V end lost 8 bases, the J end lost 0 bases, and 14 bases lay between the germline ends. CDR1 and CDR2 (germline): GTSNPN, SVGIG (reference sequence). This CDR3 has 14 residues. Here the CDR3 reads CAGVQDSSYNEQFF. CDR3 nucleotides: TGTGCCGGGGTACAGGACTCCTCCTACAATGAGCAGTTCTTC. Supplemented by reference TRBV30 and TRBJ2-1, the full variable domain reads SQTIHQWPATLVQPVGSPLSLECTVEGTSNPNLYWYRQAAGRGLQLLFYSVGIGQISSEVPQNLSASRPQDRQFILSSKKLLLSDSGFYLCAGVQDSSYNEQFFGPGTRLTVL.

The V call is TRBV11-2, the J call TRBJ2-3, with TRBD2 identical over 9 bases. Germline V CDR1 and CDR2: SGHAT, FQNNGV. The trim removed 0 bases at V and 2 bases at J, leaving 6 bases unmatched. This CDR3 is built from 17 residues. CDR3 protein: CASSLDPPSGTTDTQYF. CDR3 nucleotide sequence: TGTGCCAGCAGCTTAGATCCGCCTAGCGGGACCACAGATACGCAGTATTTT.

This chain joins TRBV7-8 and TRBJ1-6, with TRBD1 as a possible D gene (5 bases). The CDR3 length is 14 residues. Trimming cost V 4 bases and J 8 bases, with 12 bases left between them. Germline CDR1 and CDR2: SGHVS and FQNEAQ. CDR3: CASSYRDGDSPLHF. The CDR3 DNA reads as TGTGCCAGCAGCTATCGGGACGGCGATTCACCCCTCCACTTT.

In DNA form, the CDR3 reads TGTGCCAGCAGTTACTCCCGGACGACAACTAATGAAAAACTGTTTTTT. This encodes CASSYSRTTTNEKLFF. The rearrangement links TRBV6-5 to TRBJ1-4; D is unclear. Trimming stripped 0 bases from V and 0 bases from J, with 8 bases between. The CDR3 runs to 16 residues. Germline CDR1 MNHEY, CDR2 SVGAGI.

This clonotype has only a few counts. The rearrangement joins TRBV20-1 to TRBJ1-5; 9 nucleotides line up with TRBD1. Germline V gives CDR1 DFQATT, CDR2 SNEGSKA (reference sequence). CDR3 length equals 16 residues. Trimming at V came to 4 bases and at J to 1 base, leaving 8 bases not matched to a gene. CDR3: CSATGQGVRSNQPQHF. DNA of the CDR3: TGCAGTGCTACGGGACAGGGTGTGAGGAGCAATCAGCCCCAGCATTTT.

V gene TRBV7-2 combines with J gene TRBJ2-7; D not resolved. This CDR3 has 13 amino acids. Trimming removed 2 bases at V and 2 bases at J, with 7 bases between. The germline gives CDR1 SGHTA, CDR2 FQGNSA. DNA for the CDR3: TGTGCCAGCAGCTTAACTTCCGCCTACGAGCAGTACTTC. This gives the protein CASSLTSAYEQYF.

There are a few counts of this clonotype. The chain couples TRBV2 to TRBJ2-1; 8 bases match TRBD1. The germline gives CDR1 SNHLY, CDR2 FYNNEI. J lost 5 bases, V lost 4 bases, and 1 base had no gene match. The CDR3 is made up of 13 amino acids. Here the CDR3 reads CASSADRDNEQFF. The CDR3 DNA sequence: TGTGCCAGCAGTGCGGACAGGGACAATGAGCAGTTCTTC.

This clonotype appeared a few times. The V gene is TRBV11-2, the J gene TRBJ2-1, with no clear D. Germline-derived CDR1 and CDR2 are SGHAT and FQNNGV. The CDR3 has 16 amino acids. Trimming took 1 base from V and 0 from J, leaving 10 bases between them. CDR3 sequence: CASSLAGASSYNEQFF. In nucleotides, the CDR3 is TGTGCCAGCAGCTTAGCTGGCGCCAGCTCCTACAATGAGCAGTTCTTC.